Included here is one T cell receptor beta chain sequence, with context. The target antigen is unknown. Method: immunoSEQ multiplex PCR; TCRdb's copy keeps in-frame clones and lacks some. The sample lists about 70,000 clones; 75% to 85% were seen once. Looked up from germline, CDR1 is SGHTA and CDR2 is FQGNSA. The CDR3 runs 15 residues. Trimming stripped 1 base from V and 9 bases from J, with 18 bases between. The sample is drawn from a study of OX40 agonist ivuxolimab in advanced cancers. Study-level background: Participants could have had prior anti-PD-1, anti-PD-L1 or anti-CTLA-4 therapy, and around 43% had some. Study outcomes and limitations: Expanded peripheral T cell antigen specificity was not determined. Normalized expansion of T-cell clones was also low for some nonresponders. Average numbers of expanded clones were greater in CD8+ T cells than in CD4+.

The sample here was CD4+ or CD8+ T cells sorted from blood, taken in a trial of the OX40 agonist ivuxolimab. The clonotype comes from an adult with an advanced solid tumor such as melanoma, head and neck, liver or kidney cancer. This chain joins TRBV7-2 and TRBJ1-2; the D gene is possibly TRBD1 (5 bases). The CDR3 DNA follows: TGTGCCAGCAGCTTAGGGGAAAGGGGTTTGGGAAGCTACACCTTC. It translates to CASSLGERGLGSYTF. Looking up the rest from reference TRBV7-2 and TRBJ1-2 gives the full variable domain: GAGVSQSPSNKVTEKGKDVELRCDPISGHTALYWYRQSLGQGLEFLIYFQGNSAPDKSGLPSDRFSAERTGGSVSTLTIQRTQQEDSAVYLCASSLGERGLGSYTFGSGTRLTVV.